Reported below is one TCR beta chain. There is no known antigen for this receptor. Within one base of it there is no much larger clone, and no base qualities were kept. Other DNA sequences in this specimen translate into the identical CDR3. Using the deep immunoSEQ assay, multiplex PCR amplified TCR CDR3 regions from genomic DNA. Genomic DNA extracted from each cell subset was distributed evenly over all wells of several immunoSEQ 96-well plates, and each plate served as one replicate. Each replicate PCR for sorted subsets received roughly 0.2 ug genomic DNA, equal to tens of thousands of T cell genomes. The purified libraries were quantified using a Qubit 3.0 fluorometer, sized with a Bioanalyzer 2100, and then quantified again using the KAPA Library Quantification kit. Each immunoSEQ 96-well plate was sequenced on its own single-read 150-cycle Illumina NextSeq 550 flow cell. As for how the authors treated the data: Because the immunoSEQ output included only junctional sequences and no quality scores, the filtering could not be the same as the filtering used for full-length reads. Sequences were annotated with PyIR, a Python wrapper for IgBLAST v1.9, using IMGT germline references to assign V/J genes and CDR3. Reads were removed for weak V/J assignments (E-value above 1e-6), missing CDR3, stop codons, out-of-frame junctions, or ambiguous translated residues. V3J clonotypes were defined as sequences sharing an identical inferred V gene, J gene, and CDR3 amino acid sequence. To compute the percentage overlap between repertoires, the number of shared unique clonotypes was divided by the size of the smaller repertoire. Three approaches were used to assess repertoire richness: RTK rarefaction, the Chao1 estimator, and Recon v2.1 estimates of unobserved clonotypes. OLGA was used to compute generation probabilities for all TCRbeta clonotypes that the gDNA method yielded from several donors. TCRdb re-hosts the immuneACCESS table, in-frame sequences only. Its copies lack some clones; in the studies checked, an unresolved V gene accounts for under half of them, and the cause for the rest is not known. The DNA gave D and trimming, while V, J and clone size come from that table. The sample profile shows a few million clones; 85% to 95% of them were found once. The ten largest clones capture 0.35% to 0.45% of the sample.

The donors were healthy, HIV-negative adults with no recently reported acute infections or vaccinations. Every donor was a Caucasian adult living in Nashville, Tennessee, USA. CD4+ T cells were enriched by magnetic negative selection, after which naive cells were positively selected on CD45RA and the negative fraction was taken as the memory subset. After blood collection by leukapheresis, PBMCs were isolated using Ficoll-Histopaque density gradient centrifugation and then cryopreserved in the vapor phase of liquid nitrogen. Analytical flow cytometry was used to check the purity and quantity of each magnetically sorted T cell population. From each sorted fraction, genomic DNA was isolated and quantified by UV absorbance on a Nanodrop 2000c. The data originate from a study of shared clonotypes between healthy human individuals (TCRdb year 2020). Regarding the research as a whole: The cohort included three men and two women between 18 and 49 years of age. Libraries were prepared and TCR repertoires were sequenced by different laboratories using diverse techniques, in order to increase sequencing depth and limit assay-specific biases. For each donor, CD4 naive and CD4 memory were each run on three plates, CD8 naive on two plates, and CD8 memory on one plate. To estimate repertoire size and how much clonotypes are shared between individuals, the study performed deep sequencing of blood TCR repertoires from about 5 healthy adults. Each donor's leukapheresis produced roughly between roughly 0.85 and 10 billion PBMCs. Results and caveats for the whole study, not just this receptor: Rarefaction of sorted-subset datasets indicated incomplete sequencing despite the large sequencing depth. Sampling was restricted to blood, and TCR repertoires in tissues likely differ from the TCR repertoires found in blood. The small number of donors limited the genetic and exposure-history diversity represented. Estimated clonotype richness was generally larger for naive than for memory subsets. Across several donors, roughly 5.1% of naive CD4, approximately 3.5% of naive CD8, approximately 2.5% of memory CD4, and roughly 0.41% of memory CD8 clonotypes were shared. Based on pairwise subsampling, the degree of clonotype sharing among donors was expected to be affected by sequencing depth. Clonotypes shared by all four sorted-subset donors showed higher generation probabilities than non-shared clonotypes.

For CDR1 and CDR2, the germline V gene lists SGHTA and FQGTGA. The CDR3 numbers 14 residues from cysteine through phenylalanine. This entry keeps only the CDR3 DNA: 42 bases, framed from base 1. V drops 1 base and J drops 5 bases, leaving 11 bases in between. This TCR was recovered from a man aged 18 to 29 in good health. Some clones in this sample may be carry-over from other donors' samples. Sequenced: naive CD4+ T cells from PBMCs. Explained via the paper, the cell subset or site label denotes: CD45RA+ positively selected. This chain is built from TRBV7-3 and TRBJ2-5; the D gene is perhaps TRBD2, on 5 matching bases. The CDR3: CASSLRSGEETQYF. The DNA sequence is TGTGCCAGCAGCTTAAGGTCCGGGGAGGAGACCCAGTACTTC.